The T cell receptor (beta chain) described here comes from a study of blood T cell repertoires in COVID-19. The V and J ends lost 0 bases and 7 bases respectively, with 6 bases between them. The germline gives CDR1 SGHDN, CDR2 FVKESK. This CDR3 comprises 12 residues. Authors' processing steps: Reference gene primers were amplified, and this amplification served to estimate nucleated cell counts. Sequenced by immunoSEQ multiplex PCR; TCRdb stores in-frame clones only, minus some. D and trimming were read from the DNA, whereas the V and J calls and clone size are those reported in that table. Of just over 150,000 clones in the sample, about 85% were seen once.

Source material: peripheral blood. The gene calls are TRBV14 and TRBJ2-5; the D is unclear. The source of this sequence is a woman in her seventies with acute or convalescent COVID-19. CDR3 in amino acids: CASSQDSVTQYF. CDR3 sequence (DNA): TGTGCCAGCAGCCAAGATTCGGTGACCCAGTACTTC.